One sample yielded the 27 T cell receptor beta chains listed below, sequenced in a study of PD-1 blockade in classical Hodgkin lymphoma. The protocol was immunoSEQ multiplex PCR, while the TCRdb copy is restricted to in-frame clones and leaves out a portion. The sample carries 3,500 to 5,500 clones, roughly 61% recorded once. Every patient relapsed after autologous stem cell transplantation, and brentuximab vedotin exposure varied. The sample here was peripheral blood mononuclear cells (PBMCs), taken at baseline. Every receptor here comes from a human donor with classical Hodgkin lymphoma.

This clone was recorded only once. The rearrangement joins TRBV7-6 to TRBJ2-7; TRBD1 agrees at 9 bases. V lost 5 bases to trimming and J lost 3 bases; unmatched junction nucleotides: 5. The CDR3 sequence is 14 residues long. Germline CDR1 and CDR2: SGHVS and FNYEAQ. The CDR3 DNA follows: TGTGCCAGCAGCCTCCGGACAGGGGACTACGAGCAGTACTTC. This codes for CASSLRTGDYEQYF.

The chain recombines TRBV7-9 with TRBJ2-3, with D hard to call. CDR1 and CDR2 from the germline V gene are SEHNR and FQNEAQ (reference sequence). Trimming removed 3 bases at V and 2 bases at J, with 9 bases between. This CDR3 region has 14 residues. In DNA, the CDR3 is TGTGCCAGCAGCTTCACGAGCCCCACAGATACGCAGTATTTT. This sequence encodes CASSFTSPTDTQYF. Based on the CDR3 plus reference TRBV7-9 and TRBJ2-3, the full variable domain is DTGVSQNPRHKITKRGQNVTFRCDPISEHNRLYWYRQTLGQGPEFLTYFQNEAQLEKSRLLSDRFSAERPKGSFSTLEIQRTEQGDSAMYLCASSFTSPTDTQYFGPGTRLTVL.

This clone is large. This chain links TRBV27 with TRBJ1-2; tentative D call: TRBD1 (5 bases). The germline V and J ends were trimmed by 3 bases and 3 bases, with 8 bases remaining between them. The CDR3 totals 13 residues. Germline values: CDR1 MNHEY, CDR2 SMNVEV (reference sequence). The DNA for the CDR3 is TGTGCCAGCAGTTTGGGACGCTACTATGGCTACACCTTC. This sequence encodes CASSLGRYYGYTF.

The gene calls are TRBV19 and TRBJ2-1, with 11 bases that match TRBD2. The trim removed 7 bases at V and 3 bases at J, leaving 5 bases unmatched. From germline, CDR1 is LNHDA and CDR2 SQIVND (reference sequence). CDR3 length: 15 amino acids. The chain's CDR3 is CASTSTSGDYNEQFF. The CDR3 region has the DNA TGTGCCAGTACCTCGACTAGCGGGGACTACAATGAGCAGTTCTTC.

The rearrangement links TRBV4-1 to TRBJ1-5; maybe TRBD1 (6 bases). Between the trimmed V and J ends, which lost 0 bases and 6 bases, there was a span of 15 bases. This CDR3 contains 16 residues. Germline values: CDR1 MGHRA, CDR2 YSYEKL. The CDR3: CASSQDRAGAGQPQHF. The CDR3 DNA reads TGCGCCAGCAGCCAAGATCGGGCAGGGGCTGGTCAGCCCCAGCATTTT.

The V and J genes are TRBV4-3 and TRBJ2-7, with TRBD2 as a possible D gene (7 bases). CDR1 is LGHNA, CDR2 YSLEER, per germline. This CDR3 is 14 amino acids long. The V gene lost 2 bases and the J gene lost 2 bases, with 10 bases spanning the gap. CDR3 residues: CASSQYGGPYEQYF. The CDR3 DNA is TGCGCCAGCAGCCAATACGGGGGGCCCTACGAGCAGTACTTC.

The chain links TRBV19 to TRBJ2-1; 8 bases are a match to TRBD2. The length of the CDR3 is 13 residues. V shed 4 bases, J shed 8 bases, and the junction held 4 bases outside the gene matches. Germline V gives CDR1 LNHDA, CDR2 SQIVND (reference sequence). CDR3 region: CASSNRAGDEQFF. In nucleotides, the CDR3 is TGTGCCAGTAGTAATCGAGCGGGAGATGAGCAGTTCTTC.

The chain couples TRBV27 to TRBJ2-1; 10 bases line up with TRBD1. Germline V gives CDR1 MNHEY, CDR2 SMNVEV (reference sequence). V gave up 6 bases and J gave up 1 base; unmatched junction bases: 9. The CDR3 totals 17 residues. The CDR3, as DNA: TGTGCCAGCAGCACACGGACAGGGGGGACGTCCTACAATGAGCAGTTCTTC. Its translation: CASSTRTGGTSYNEQFF.

The CDR3 coding sequence is TGTGCCAGCAGCTTAGGGCTAGCGGGAGTCTACGAGCAGTACTTC. Amino acids: CASSLGLAGVYEQYF. The chain recombines TRBV7-2 with TRBJ2-7, with 10 nucleotides matching TRBD2. The CDR3 extends over 15 amino acids. Losses at the gene ends were 1 base for V and 3 bases for J; bases not matched to a gene: 3. Germline CDR1 is SGHTA and CDR2 is FQGNSA.

The chain uses TRBV9 and TRBJ2-5; 8 nucleotides agree with TRBD2. The length of the CDR3 is 16 residues. Germline trimming cut 3 bases from V and 4 bases from J; bases unmatched to any gene: 11. CDR1 and CDR2 (germline): SGDLS, YYNGEE. CDR3 sequence (DNA): TGTGCCAGCAGCGCAGAAGGCGTGGGACTAGGAGAGACCCAGTACTTC. Protein product: CASSAEGVGLGETQYF.

This chain connects TRBV19 to TRBJ1-1; TRBD1 is a possible D gene (5 bases). The germline CDR1 and CDR2 sequences are LNHDA and SQIVND (reference sequence). The CDR3 is made up of 14 amino acids. The ends were cut back, 2 bases at V and 10 bases at J, with 17 bases in the middle. CDR3 DNA: TGTGCCAGTAGTATAACCCCCCGGGCGGGGGGAGCTTTCTTT. Translation: CASSITPRAGGAFF. Together with reference TRBV19 and TRBJ1-1, the CDR3 gives the full variable domain: DGGITQSPKYLFRKEGQNVTLSCEQNLNHDAMYWYRQDPGQGLRLIYYSQIVNDFQKGDIAEGYSVSREKKESFPLTVTSAQKNPTAFYLCASSITPRAGGAFFGQGTRLTVV.

The V and J genes are TRBV7-3 and TRBJ2-1; D possibly matches TRBD1 or TRBD2 (5 bases each). This CDR3 spans 12 amino acids. Germline V gene data show CDR1 as SGHTA and CDR2 as FQGTGA. V shed 2 bases and J shed 11 bases, with 10 bases lying between them. The CDR3 bases are TGTGCCAGCAGCTTACTTGGGGGACAGCAGTTCTTC. This encodes CASSLLGGQQFF.

The CDR3 sequence is CASSRDYGYTF. CDR3 coding DNA: TGTGCCAGCAGCCGGGACTATGGCTACACCTTC. The genes are TRBV5-7 and TRBJ1-2; no clear D. TRBV5-7 belongs to the ORF category, with a function that is uncertain. This CDR3 spans 11 amino acids. The V gene lost 4 bases and the J gene lost 3 bases, with 4 bases spanning the gap.

The chain couples TRBV10-2 to TRBJ2-7; 10 positions agree with TRBD2. This CDR3 is 14 amino acids long. The germline CDR1 and CDR2 sequences are WSHSY and SAAADI. After removal of 6 bases from V and 1 base from J, the junction contained 3 bases not matched to a gene. The CDR3 protein is CASSGTSASYEQYF. Here the CDR3 DNA reads TGCGCCAGCAGCGGGACTAGCGCTTCCTACGAGCAGTACTTC.

By share, this clone counts as large (0.1 to 1%). J is TRBJ2-7 and V is TRBV4-2; D might be TRBD2 (6 bases). V dropped 3 bases and J dropped 0 bases, with 6 bases sitting between them. CDR1 and CDR2 (germline): LGHNA, YNFKEQ. This CDR3 has 13 residues. The CDR3: CASSHGSSYEQYF. The CDR3 region has the DNA TGTGCCAGCAGCCACGGGAGCTCCTACGAGCAGTACTTC.

The genes are TRBV6-1 and TRBJ1-3, with D unresolved. The V end lost 6 bases, the J end lost 0 bases, and 9 bases lay between the germline ends. The germline gives CDR1 MNHNS, CDR2 SASEGT. The CDR3 runs 14 residues. As DNA, the CDR3 is TGTGCCAGCAGGAACAGTTTCTCTGGAAACACCATATATTTT. Translated, it gives CASRNSFSGNTIYF.

This clone is medium-sized. The V and J genes are TRBV4-2 and TRBJ2-2; D ambiguous. V was cut by 0 bases and J by 0 bases, with 14 bases left in between. Germline loops: CDR1 LGHNA, CDR2 YNFKEQ. The CDR3 extends over 18 amino acids. The CDR3: CASSQEVLNPTNTGELFF. The CDR3 DNA reads as TGTGCCAGCAGCCAAGAGGTGTTAAATCCTACGAACACCGGGGAGCTGTTTTTT.

The rearrangement uses TRBV5-3 and TRBJ2-7; 9 bases are shared with TRBD2. TRBV5-3 carries the ORF label, with uncertain function. The CDR3 is made up of 13 amino acids. Trimming removed 8 bases from V and 3 bases from J; junction bases left unmatched: 6. The CDR3 is CASSLAGSYEQYF. Here the CDR3 DNA reads TGTGCCAGCAGTCTAGCGGGGAGCTACGAGCAGTACTTC.

Relative to its sample, this clone is medium-sized. This rearrangement joins TRBV5-1 to TRBJ2-7, with TRBD2 identical over 9 bases. This CDR3 is 18 amino acids long. Germline lookup yields CDR1 SGHRS and CDR2 YFSETQ. V dropped 4 bases and J dropped 4; count of bases not matched to a gene: 18. The CDR3 region has the DNA TGCGCCAGCAGCGGAATAGCGCGGGAGGGCCCAATGGGGTACGAGCAGTACTTC. The encoded protein is CASSGIAREGPMGYEQYF.

This clone has only a few counts. The V gene is TRBV30, the J gene TRBJ1-4; 7 bases agree with TRBD1. With V trimmed by 2 bases and J by 5 bases, 8 bases remained unmatched. This CDR3 comprises 15 residues. CDR1 GTSNPN and CDR2 SVGIG come from the germline V gene (reference sequence). The CDR3: CAWSKRTGRNEKLFF. CDR3 in DNA: TGTGCCTGGAGTAAGCGGACAGGCAGAAATGAAAAACTGTTTTTT.

By sample fraction, this clone is medium-sized. J is TRBJ2-2 and V is TRBV15; no definite D call. CDR1 and CDR2 (germline): LNHNV, YYDKDF (reference sequence). This CDR3 spans 14 amino acids. V was trimmed by 1 base and J by 6 bases, leaving 9 bases between them. The CDR3 DNA follows: TGTGCCACCAGCAGAGCGGAAGAGGCCGGGGAGCTGTTTTTT. Translating it yields CATSRAEEAGELFF.

In its sample, this clone was seen once. The rearrangement links TRBV19 to TRBJ2-5, with a possible D match to TRBD2 (5 bases). The CDR3 length is 14 residues. Germline CDR1 and CDR2: LNHDA and SQIVND (reference sequence). V was trimmed by 6 bases and J by 5 bases, leaving 16 bases between them. The CDR3 sequence is CASSPWGARETQYF. The CDR3 DNA reads TGTGCCAGTAGCCCCTGGGGAGCGAGGGAGACCCAGTACTTC.

This sequence joins TRBV5-1 and TRBJ2-1; 11 bases fit TRBD2. The V gene's germline CDR1 is SGHRS and CDR2 YFSETQ. With V trimmed by 4 bases and J by 6 bases, 9 bases remained unmatched. CDR3 size: 16 residues. CDR3 residues: CASSPRASGGINEQFF. CDR3 nucleotide sequence: TGCGCCAGCAGCCCCCGGGCTAGCGGGGGGATCAATGAGCAGTTCTTC.

A few counts support this clone. The chain uses TRBV9 and TRBJ1-3, with D tentatively TRBD1 (5 bases). The germline V gene has CDR1 SGDLS and CDR2 YYNGEE. This CDR3 comprises 14 residues. V lost 4 bases and J lost 4, with 12 bases in between. CDR3 residues: CASSNSGRGNTIYF. Here the CDR3 DNA reads TGTGCCAGCAGCAATTCAGGGCGGGGAAACACCATATATTTT.

This clone qualifies as large (0.1 to 1%). The rearrangement joins TRBV27 to TRBJ2-7, with a possible D match to TRBD2 (6 bases). Germline-derived CDR1 and CDR2 are MNHEY and SMNVEV (reference sequence). This CDR3 is built from 15 residues. Between the trimmed V and J ends, which lost 2 bases and 2 bases, there was a span of 13 bases. The CDR3 is CASSLRRGETYEQYF. The CDR3 coding sequence is TGTGCCAGCAGTTTACGGCGGGGTGAGACCTACGAGCAGTACTTC.

This clone is deemed medium-sized (0.01 to 0.1%). The chain joins TRBV19 to TRBJ2-7, with 7 positions matching TRBD2. CDR3 size: 15 residues. V was clipped by 4 bases and J by 0 bases; unmatched bases: 6. Germline V gene sequence: CDR1 LNHDA, CDR2 SQIVND (reference sequence). Here the CDR3 reads CASSKTSSSSYEQYF. The CDR3 DNA is TGTGCCAGTAGTAAGACTAGCTCGAGCTCCTACGAGCAGTACTTC. Filled out from reference TRBV19 and TRBJ2-7, the complete variable domain reads DGGITQSPKYLFRKEGQNVTLSCEQNLNHDAMYWYRQDPGQGLRLIYYSQIVNDFQKGDIAEGYSVSREKKESFPLTVTSAQKNPTAFYLCASSKTSSSSYEQYFGPGTRLTVT.

The V gene is TRBV19, the J gene TRBJ2-1; 14 bases line up with TRBD2. Looked up from germline, CDR1 is LNHDA and CDR2 is SQIVND (reference sequence). V shed 2 bases and J 0 bases; nucleotides not matched to a gene: 9. CDR3 length: 20 residues. The DNA of the CDR3 is TGTGCCAGTAGTATAAACGGACTAGCGGGAGGATCCTTCTCCTACAATGAGCAGTTCTTC. This codes for CASSINGLAGGSFSYNEQFF.